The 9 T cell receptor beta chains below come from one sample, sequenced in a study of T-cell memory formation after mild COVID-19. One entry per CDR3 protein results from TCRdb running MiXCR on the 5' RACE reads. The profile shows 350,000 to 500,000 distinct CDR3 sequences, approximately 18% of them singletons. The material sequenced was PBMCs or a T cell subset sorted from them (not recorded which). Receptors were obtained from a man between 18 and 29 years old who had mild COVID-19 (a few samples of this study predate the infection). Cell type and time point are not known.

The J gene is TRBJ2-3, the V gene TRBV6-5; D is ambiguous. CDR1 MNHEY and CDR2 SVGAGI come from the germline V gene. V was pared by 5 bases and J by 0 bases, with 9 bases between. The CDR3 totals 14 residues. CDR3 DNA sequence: TGTGCCAGCAGTCAACTCGTTAGCACAGATACGCAGTATTTT. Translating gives CASSQLVSTDTQYF.

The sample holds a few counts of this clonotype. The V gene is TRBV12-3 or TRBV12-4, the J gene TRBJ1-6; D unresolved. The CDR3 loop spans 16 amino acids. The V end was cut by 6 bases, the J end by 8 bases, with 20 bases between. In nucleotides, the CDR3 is TGTGCCAGCAGCCAACGACCCATACGCCGCGATTCACCCCTCCACTTT. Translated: CASSQRPIRRDSPLHF.

The CDR3 sequence is CASRYPDSQTGELFF. CDR3 DNA sequence: TGTGCCAGCAGATACCCCGACAGCCAGACCGGGGAGCTGTTTTTT. V is TRBV7-9 and J is TRBJ2-2, with D possibly TRBD1 on 5 matching bases. CDR3 length: 15 residues. The ends were cut back, 6 bases at V and 5 bases at J, with 16 bases in the middle. Germline loops: CDR1 SEHNR, CDR2 FQNEAQ (reference sequence).

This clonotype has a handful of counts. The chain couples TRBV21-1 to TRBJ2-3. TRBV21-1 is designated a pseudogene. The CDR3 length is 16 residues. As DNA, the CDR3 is TGTGCCAGCAGCAAAGTCGGCAGCAGGAGCACAGATACGCAGTATTTT. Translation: CASSKVGSRSTDTQYF.

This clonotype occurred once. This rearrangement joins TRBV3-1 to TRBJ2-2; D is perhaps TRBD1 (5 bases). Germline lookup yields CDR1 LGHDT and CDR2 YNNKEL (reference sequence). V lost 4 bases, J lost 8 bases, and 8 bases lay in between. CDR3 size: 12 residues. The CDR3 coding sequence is TGTGCCAGCAGCCTAAGACAGGGGGAGCTGTTTTTT. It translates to CASSLRQGELFF.

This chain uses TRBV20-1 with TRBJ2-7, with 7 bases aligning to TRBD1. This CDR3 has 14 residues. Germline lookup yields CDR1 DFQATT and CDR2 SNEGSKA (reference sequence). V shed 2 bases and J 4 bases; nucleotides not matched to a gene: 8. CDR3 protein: CSARTGQRDYEQYF. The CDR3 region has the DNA TGCAGTGCTAGAACGGGACAGAGAGATTACGAGCAGTACTTC.

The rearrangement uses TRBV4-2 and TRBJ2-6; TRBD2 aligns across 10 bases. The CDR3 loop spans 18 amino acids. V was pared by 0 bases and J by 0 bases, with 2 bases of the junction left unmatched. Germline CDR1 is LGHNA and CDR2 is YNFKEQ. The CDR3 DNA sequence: TGTGCCAGCAGCCAAGAAGCTAGCGGGAGCTCTGGGGCCAACGTCCTGACTTTC. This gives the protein CASSQEASGSSGANVLTF.

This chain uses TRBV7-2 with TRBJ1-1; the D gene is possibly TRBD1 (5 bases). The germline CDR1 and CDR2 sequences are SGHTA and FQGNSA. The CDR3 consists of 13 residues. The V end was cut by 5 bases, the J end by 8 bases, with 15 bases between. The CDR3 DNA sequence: TGTGCCAGCAGCGGACGTGGGGGACGGGAAGCTTTCTTT. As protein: CASSGRGGREAFF.

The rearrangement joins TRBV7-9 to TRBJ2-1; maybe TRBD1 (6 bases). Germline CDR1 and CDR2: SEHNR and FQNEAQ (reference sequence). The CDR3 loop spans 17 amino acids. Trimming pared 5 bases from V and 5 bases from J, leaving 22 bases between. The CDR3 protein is CASSPAGVTNRDNEQFF. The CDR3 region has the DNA TGTGCCAGCAGCCCAGCCGGGGTTACAAACAGGGACAATGAGCAGTTCTTC.